What follows are 10 T cell receptor beta chains derived from one specimen sequenced in a study of T-cell memory formation after mild COVID-19. TCRdb called the 5' RACE reads again in MiXCR, with one record for every CDR3 protein. The sample consists of nearly 110,000 distinct CDR3 sequences, approximately 15% of them appearing once. Sequenced material: PBMCs or a T cell subset sorted from them (not recorded which). These TCRs come from an adult woman who had mild COVID-19 (a few samples of this study predate the infection). Cell type and time point are not known.

In this sample, this clonotype turned up many times. The V call is TRBV5-1, the J call TRBJ2-7; D is perhaps TRBD1 (6 bases). The V end was cut by 0 bases, the J end by 0 bases, with 10 bases between. The V gene's germline CDR1 is SGHRS and CDR2 YFSETQ. This CDR3 is 15 amino acids long. CDR3 DNA sequence: TGCGCCAGCAGCTTGGTCCAGGGGAACTCCTACGAGCAGTACTTC. It yields the protein CASSLVQGNSYEQYF.

The chain recombines TRBV6-5 with TRBJ1-2; D is possibly TRBD1 (6 bases). Trimming stripped 5 bases from V and 5 bases from J, with 15 bases between. Per germline, CDR1 MNHEY and CDR2 SVGAGI. The CDR3 has 14 residues. The CDR3 reads CASSQGATGYGYTF. The CDR3 DNA sequence: TGTGCCAGCAGTCAAGGTGCTACAGGGTATGGCTACACCTTC.

This clonotype was counted only a few times. The chain recombines TRBV27 with TRBJ2-7; D unresolved. Trimming removed 6 bases at V and 3 bases at J, with 12 bases between. This CDR3 comprises 13 residues. The germline CDR1 and CDR2 sequences are MNHEY and SMNVEV (reference sequence). The DNA for the CDR3 is TGTGCCAGCAGCCCTACCATAAACTACGAGCAGTACTTC. Translation gives CASSPTINYEQYF.

This chain joins TRBV5-1 and TRBJ2-7; 7 bases map to TRBD2. With 0 bases clipped from V and 0 bases from J, the junction kept 9 bases outside the gene matches. Germline CDR1 reads SGHRS; CDR2 reads YFSETQ. The CDR3 covers 17 residues. The CDR3 DNA follows: TGCGCCAGCAGCTTGGGATATGGCGGGAGTGACTCCTACGAGCAGTACTTC. Translation: CASSLGYGGSDSYEQYF.

This clonotype was observed a few times. This chain uses TRBV11-2 with TRBJ2-2; D may be TRBD1 (6 bases). The CDR3 contains 15 residues. The germline V gene encodes CDR1 SGHAT and CDR2 FQNNGV. Trimming stripped 4 bases from V and 1 base from J, with 10 bases between. The CDR3 nucleotides read TGTGCCAGCAGCTCCAGAGGGGGGAACACCGGGGAGCTGTTTTTT. It encodes CASSSRGGNTGELFF.

This clonotype was seen a few times. The V and J genes are TRBV4-1 and TRBJ2-1, with unresolved D. Deletions cut 1 base from V and 0 bases from J, with 13 bases between. CDR3 size: 17 residues. The germline gives CDR1 MGHRA, CDR2 YSYEKL. The CDR3 reads CASSQGSGTSSYNEQFF. Here the CDR3 DNA reads TGCGCCAGCAGCCAAGGGTCTGGCACCAGCTCCTACAATGAGCAGTTCTTC.

This clonotype was detected a few times. The chain carries TRBV7-9 and TRBJ2-7, with a tentative D call TRBD1 (6 bases). The length of the CDR3 is 12 residues. Germline CDR1 SEHNR, CDR2 FQNEAQ (reference sequence). V dropped 6 bases and J dropped 1 base, with 7 bases sitting between them. For the CDR3, the DNA is TGTGCCAGCAGGGACAGTTCCTACGAGCAGTACTTC. Translating it yields CASRDSSYEQYF.

Only a few counts were recorded for this clonotype. The chain combines TRBV5-1 with TRBJ2-7; D is ambiguous. The CDR3 has 13 amino acids. The germline CDR1 and CDR2 sequences are SGHRS and YFSETQ. With 5 bases removed from V and 5 bases from J, the gap between germline ends came to 14 bases. The CDR3 protein is CASRRDTVNEQYF. CDR3 DNA: TGCGCCAGCAGACGCGACACCGTAAACGAGCAGTACTTC.

Ten or more counts support this clonotype. The rearrangement joins TRBV4-1 to TRBJ2-1, with 12 bases fitting TRBD2. The germline V gene has CDR1 MGHRA and CDR2 YSYEKL. The CDR3 has 15 amino acids. J gave up 7 bases and V 4 bases, and 5 bases lay outside the gene matches. The CDR3 spells CASSPLAGGRNEQFF. The CDR3 nucleotides are TGCGCCAGCAGCCCTCTAGCGGGGGGGCGGAATGAGCAGTTCTTC.

The J gene is TRBJ2-7, the V gene TRBV20-1, with no clear D. CDR1 is DFQATT, CDR2 SNEGSKA, per germline (reference sequence). This CDR3 region has 13 residues. The V gene lost 1 base and the J gene lost 3 bases, with 10 bases spanning the gap. CDR3 sequence: CSARGDELYEQYF. The CDR3 region has the DNA TGCAGTGCTAGAGGAGATGAACTCTACGAGCAGTACTTC.